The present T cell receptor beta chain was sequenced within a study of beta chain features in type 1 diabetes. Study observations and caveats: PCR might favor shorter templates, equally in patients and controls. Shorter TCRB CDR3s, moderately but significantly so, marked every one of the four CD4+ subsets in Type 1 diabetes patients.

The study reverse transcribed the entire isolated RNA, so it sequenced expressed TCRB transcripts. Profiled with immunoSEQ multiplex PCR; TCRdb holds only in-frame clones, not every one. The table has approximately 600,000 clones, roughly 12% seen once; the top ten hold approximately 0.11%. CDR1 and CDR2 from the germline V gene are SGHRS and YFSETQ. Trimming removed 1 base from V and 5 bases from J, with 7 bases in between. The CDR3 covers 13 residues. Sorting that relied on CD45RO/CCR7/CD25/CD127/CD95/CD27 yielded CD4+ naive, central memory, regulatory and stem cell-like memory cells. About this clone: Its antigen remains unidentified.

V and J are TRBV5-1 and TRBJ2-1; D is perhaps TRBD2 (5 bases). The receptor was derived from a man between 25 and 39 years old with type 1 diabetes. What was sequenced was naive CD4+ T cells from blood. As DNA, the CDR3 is TGCGCCAGCAGCTTGTCAGCGGACAATGAGCAGTTCTTC. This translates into CASSLSADNEQFF. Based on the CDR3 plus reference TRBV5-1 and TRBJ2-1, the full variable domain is KAGVTQTPRYLIKTRGQQVTLSCSPISGHRSVSWYQQTPGQGLQFLFEYFSETQRNKGNFPGRFSGRQFSNSRSEMNVSTLELGDSALYLCASSLSADNEQFFGPGTRLTVL.